What follows are 3 T cell receptor beta chains derived from one specimen sequenced in a study of identical twins (dated by TCRdb to the mid-2010s). The receptor library was made with 5' RACE. The instrument was an Illumina HiSeq 2000. TCRdb trimmed public reads at Q25 via fastp, called clones via MiXCR and kept in-frame beta chains. Identical CDR3 proteins give one entry, which carries the most common genes and DNA. The sample includes roughly 1.6 million distinct CDR3 sequences, with more than 30% observed a single time. The ten largest clones add up to roughly 0.3% of the sample. The source material was cord blood. The receptors here all came from a newborn girl in good health.

V gene TRBV5-4 combines with J gene TRBJ2-3; TRBD2 matches 8 bases. The V gene's germline CDR1 is SGHNT and CDR2 YYREEE (reference sequence). This CDR3 comprises 16 residues. The trim removed 6 bases at V and 0 bases at J, leaving 9 bases unmatched. Written as DNA, the CDR3 is TGTGCCAGCACGGGAGGGGGGGCTCGAAGCACAGATACGCAGTATTTT. Translated, it gives CASTGGGARSTDTQYF.

The chain uses TRBV20-1 and TRBJ2-5; possibly TRBD1 for D (6 bases). Germline V gene sequence: CDR1 DFQATT, CDR2 SNEGSKA (reference sequence). CDR3 size: 14 residues. The V end was cut by 6 bases, the J end by 1 base, with 15 bases between. The DNA of the CDR3 is TGCAGTGCCCGGACAGTCTGGGGCCAAGAGACCCAGTACTTC. This codes for CSARTVWGQETQYF.

This chain connects TRBV20-1 to TRBJ1-5; TRBD1 aligns across 10 bases. The CDR3 is made up of 16 amino acids. The V and J ends lost 5 bases and 10 bases, in that order; junction bases with no gene match: 17. Germline V gene sequence: CDR1 DFQATT, CDR2 SNEGSKA (reference sequence). The CDR3 is CSAPTPGQGPTAPQHF. Here the CDR3 DNA reads TGCAGTGCTCCGACACCGGGACAGGGGCCAACCGCACCCCAGCATTTT.